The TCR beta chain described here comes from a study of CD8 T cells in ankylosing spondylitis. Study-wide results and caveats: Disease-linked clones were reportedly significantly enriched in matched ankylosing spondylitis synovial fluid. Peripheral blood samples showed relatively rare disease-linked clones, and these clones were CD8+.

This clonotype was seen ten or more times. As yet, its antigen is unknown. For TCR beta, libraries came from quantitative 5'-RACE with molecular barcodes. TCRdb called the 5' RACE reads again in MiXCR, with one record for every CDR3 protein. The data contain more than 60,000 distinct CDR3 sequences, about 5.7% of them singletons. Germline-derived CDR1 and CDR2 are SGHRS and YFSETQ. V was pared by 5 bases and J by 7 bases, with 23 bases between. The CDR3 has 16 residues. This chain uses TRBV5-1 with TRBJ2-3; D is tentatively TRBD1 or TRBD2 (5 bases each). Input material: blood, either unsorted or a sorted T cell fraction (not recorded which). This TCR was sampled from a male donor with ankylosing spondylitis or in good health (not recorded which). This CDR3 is CASSSDGTHLLNTQYF. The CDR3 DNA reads TGCGCCAGCAGTTCTGATGGGACCCACCTTCTGAATACGCAGTATTTT. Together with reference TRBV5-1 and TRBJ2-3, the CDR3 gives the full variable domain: KAGVTQTPRYLIKTRGQQVTLSCSPISGHRSVSWYQQTPGQGLQFLFEYFSETQRNKGNFPGRFSGRQFSNSRSEMNVSTLELGDSALYLCASSSDGTHLLNTQYFGPGTRLTVL.